This T cell receptor (beta chain) comes out of a study of radiotherapy plus CTLA-4 blockade in lung cancer. Libraries were prepared by immunoSEQ multiplex PCR; TCRdb keeps only in-frame clonotypes and omits some of them. This table has about 60,000 clones, about 80% appearing once. V was shortened by 2 bases and J by 4 bases, with 8 bases between the two germline ends. CDR1 and CDR2 from the germline V gene are SQVTM and ANQGSEA. The length of the CDR3 is 12 residues. This clone was found once. Its target is unknown. Study observations and caveats: Once radiotherapy plus ipilimumab had been given, TCR clones derived from tumor expanded in blood.

The gene calls are TRBV29-1 and TRBJ1-2; D is unresolved. The sequence was collected from a human donor with non-small cell lung cancer who had a partial response to radiotherapy plus ipilimumab. Sample: peripheral blood, taken from a patient treated with radiotherapy plus ipilimumab. The CDR3 here is CSVEPRSYGYTF. In DNA form, the CDR3 reads TGCAGCGTTGAACCCAGGTCCTATGGCTACACCTTC. Supplemented by reference TRBV29-1 and TRBJ1-2, the full variable domain reads SAVISQKPSRDICQRGTSLTIQCQVDSQVTMMFWYRQQPGQSLTLIATANQGSEATYESGFVIDKFPISRPNLTFSTLTVSNMSPEDSSIYLCSVEPRSYGYTFGSGTRLTVV.